The 27 T cell receptor beta chains presented below share a single source sample, sequenced in a study of OX40 agonist ivuxolimab in advanced cancers. Using immunoSEQ multiplex PCR, the repertoire was profiled, and TCRdb retains in-frame clones only, with some absent. Seen here are more than 65,000 clones, about 88% observed once, and the top ten hold over 0.35%. The source was CD4+ or CD8+ T cells sorted from blood, collected in a trial of the OX40 agonist ivuxolimab. The receptor set was obtained from an adult with an advanced solid tumor such as melanoma, head and neck, liver or kidney cancer.

V gene TRBV19 combines with J gene TRBJ2-7; 7 bases line up with TRBD2. The tail of the sequence fits TRBJ2-1 better, so the J call may be wrong. In germline, CDR1 is LNHDA, CDR2 SQIVND (reference sequence). The CDR3 sequence is 19 residues long. The DNA for the CDR3 is TGTGCCAGTAGTCAGCGGGGAGGCTGGGGCGGGACGGGTTACAATGAGCAGTTCTTC. This translates into CASSQRGGWGGTGYNEQFF.

This chain connects TRBV7-2 to TRBJ2-1, with 8 bases lining up with TRBD1. The J segment lost 4 bases and the V segment lost 0 bases, leaving 2 bases of the junction unmatched. CDR3 size: 15 residues. The germline V gene encodes CDR1 SGHTA and CDR2 FQGNSA. CDR3 region: CASSLAQGVYNEQFF. CDR3 DNA sequence: TGTGCCAGCAGCTTAGCACAGGGGGTATACAATGAGCAGTTCTTC.

The gene calls are TRBV28 and TRBJ2-7, with 9 positions matching TRBD2. CDR1 and CDR2 (germline): MDHEN, SYDVKM. After removal of 10 bases from V and 0 bases from J, the junction contained 10 bases not matched to a gene. CDR3 length: 15 amino acids. CDR3 sequence: CATSSGGGGSYEQYF. For the CDR3, the DNA is TGTGCCACCTCTTCGGGCGGGGGGGGCTCCTACGAGCAGTACTTC.

The chain carries TRBV29-1 and TRBJ2-6; D is undetermined. Trimming removed 7 bases at V and 4 bases at J, with 11 bases between. The CDR3 contains 13 residues. From germline, CDR1 is SQVTM and CDR2 ANQGSEA. The CDR3 coding sequence is TGCAGCGCTCGGGCCCCCGGGGCCAACGTCCTGACTTTC. This codes for CSARAPGANVLTF.

This chain joins TRBV7-9 and TRBJ1-1; D perhaps matches TRBD1 (6 bases). Trimming pared 7 bases from V and 4 bases from J, leaving 10 bases between. Germline CDR1 reads SEHNR; CDR2 reads FQNEAQ (reference sequence). This CDR3 has 12 amino acids. CDR3 sequence: CASNRDSTEAFF. Here the CDR3 DNA reads TGTGCCAGCAACAGGGATTCCACTGAAGCTTTCTTT.

The rearrangement uses TRBV15 and TRBJ1-1; D remains ambiguous. The CDR3 sequence is 15 residues long. V lost 0 bases and J 3 bases, leaving 11 bases between the germline ends. Germline V gives CDR1 LNHNV, CDR2 YYDKDF (reference sequence). The CDR3 sequence is CATSRESWLDTEAFF. In DNA form, the CDR3 reads TGTGCCACCAGCAGAGAATCCTGGCTTGACACTGAAGCTTTCTTT.

This clone appeared once. The V and J genes are TRBV19 and TRBJ1-2; D is possibly TRBD1 (5 bases). V was trimmed by 3 bases and J by 6 bases, leaving 14 bases between them. Germline-derived CDR1 and CDR2 are LNHDA and SQIVND (reference sequence). CDR3 size: 14 residues. The CDR3 sequence: CASSMDNTWDGYTF. The DNA of the CDR3 is TGTGCCAGTAGTATGGACAACACCTGGGATGGCTACACCTTC.

This chain joins TRBV7-2 and TRBJ2-7; D is ambiguous. The CDR3 totals 15 residues. Deletions cut 5 bases from V and 3 bases from J, with 17 bases between. CDR1 is SGHTA and CDR2 is FQGNSA in the germline V gene. The CDR3 spells CASSPRTRSVYEQYF. The CDR3 region has the DNA TGTGCCAGCAGCCCGAGGACGAGATCCGTCTACGAGCAGTACTTC.

The CDR3 region has the DNA TGTGCCAGCAGCTCTGAGACGAACACTGAAGCTTTCTTT. Protein product: CASSSETNTEAFF. V usage is TRBV7-9 and J usage is TRBJ1-1; D unclear. Trimming pared 4 bases from V and 1 base from J, leaving 7 bases between. Germline loops: CDR1 SEHNR, CDR2 FQNEAQ (reference sequence). The CDR3 runs 13 residues.

This clone was seen a single time. V usage is TRBV6-4 and J usage is TRBJ1-1; D remains unclear. Germline lookup yields CDR1 MRHNA and CDR2 SNTAGT. There are 16 residues in the CDR3. The V end lost 8 bases, the J end lost 1 base, and 20 bases lay between the germline ends. This CDR3 is CASRYIGGQWNTEAFF. As DNA, the CDR3 is TGTGCCAGCCGTTATATAGGCGGGCAGTGGAACACTGAAGCTTTCTTT.

This chain uses TRBV4-3 with TRBJ1-2; no clear D gene. Germline CDR1 and CDR2: LGHNA and YSLEER. CDR3 size: 14 residues. Between the trimmed V and J ends, which lost 1 base and 2 bases, there was a span of 8 bases. The CDR3 is CASSQVIQNYGYTF. As DNA, the CDR3 is TGCGCCAGCAGCCAAGTTATACAGAACTATGGCTACACCTTC.

This clone was observed a handful of times. V is TRBV5-1 and J is TRBJ1-2, with 12 bases lining up with TRBD1. V was pared by 0 bases and J by 6 bases, with 0 bases of the junction left unmatched. Germline V gives CDR1 SGHRS, CDR2 YFSETQ. The CDR3 sequence is 14 residues long. The CDR3 region has the DNA TGCGCCAGCAGCTTGGGGGACAGGGGGCATGGCTACACCTTC. This encodes CASSLGDRGHGYTF. The full variable domain, in which reference TRBV5-1 and TRBJ1-2 provide the parts outside the CDR3, is KAGVTQTPRYLIKTRGQQVTLSCSPISGHRSVSWYQQTPGQGLQFLFEYFSETQRNKGNFPGRFSGRQFSNSRSEMNVSTLELGDSALYLCASSLGDRGHGYTFGSGTRLTVV.

The V gene is TRBV7-2, the J gene TRBJ1-5; 7 bases fit TRBD1. This CDR3 comprises 16 residues. V lost 4 bases, J lost 0 bases, and 6 bases stayed unmatched. CDR1 is SGHTA and CDR2 is FQGNSA in the germline V gene. DNA of the CDR3: TGTGCCAGCAGCTGGACAGGTAGTTATAGCAATCAGCCCCAGCATTTT. It encodes CASSWTGSYSNQPQHF. Full variable domain (rest looked up from reference TRBV7-2 and TRBJ1-5): GAGVSQSPSNKVTEKGKDVELRCDPISGHTALYWYRQSLGQGLEFLIYFQGNSAPDKSGLPSDRFSAERTGGSVSTLTIQRTQQEDSAVYLCASSWTGSYSNQPQHFGDGTRLSIL.

The chain links TRBV18 to TRBJ1-3; 7 nucleotides align to TRBD1. Unmatched junction bases numbered 5, after V lost 2 bases and J lost 1 base. CDR3 length equals 16 residues. Germline-derived CDR1 and CDR2 are KGHSH and LQKENI. The DNA of the CDR3 is TGTGCCAGCTCACCAGTCGACAGGGAGTCTGGAAACACCATATATTTT. Translation: CASSPVDRESGNTIYF.

The rearrangement joins TRBV7-6 to TRBJ1-1; 8 positions match TRBD1. The CDR3 runs 14 residues. The J segment lost 11 bases and the V segment lost 5 bases, leaving 13 bases of the junction unmatched. The germline gives CDR1 SGHVS, CDR2 FNYEAQ. The CDR3 reads CASSQNPGGAGAFF. CDR3 sequence (DNA): TGTGCCAGCAGCCAAAATCCAGGGGGCGCCGGGGCTTTCTTT.

This clone was seen just once. The rearrangement links TRBV2 to TRBJ1-5; D gene unclear. The ends were cut back, 1 base at V and 3 bases at J, with 10 bases in the middle. The germline V gene has CDR1 SNHLY and CDR2 FYNNEI. This CDR3 is 15 amino acids long. The DNA of the CDR3 is TGTGCCAGCAGTGAAGGCCAGGTTGACAATCAGCCCCAGCATTTT. Translation: CASSEGQVDNQPQHF.

The chain is built from TRBV5-1 and TRBJ2-4; the match to TRBD2 covers 14 bases. Germline V gene sequence: CDR1 SGHRS, CDR2 YFSETQ. The CDR3 extends over 18 amino acids. V trimming: 2 bases; J trimming: 0 bases; junction bases outside the gene matches: 4. CDR3 DNA: TGCGCCAGCAGCTTAGGACTAGCGGGGGGTTCAGCCAAAAACATTCAGTACTTC. Translating it yields CASSLGLAGGSAKNIQYF. The full variable domain, with the rest looked up from reference TRBV5-1 and TRBJ2-4, is KAGVTQTPRYLIKTRGQQVTLSCSPISGHRSVSWYQQTPGQGLQFLFEYFSETQRNKGNFPGRFSGRQFSNSRSEMNVSTLELGDSALYLCASSLGLAGGSAKNIQYFGAGTRLSVL.

The gene calls are TRBV19 and TRBJ1-1, with D possibly being TRBD1 (6 bases). The CDR3 is made up of 14 amino acids. CDR1 and CDR2 (germline): LNHDA, SQIVND (reference sequence). Trimming took 6 bases from V and 1 from J, leaving 12 bases between them. DNA of the CDR3: TGTGCCAGTAGACTGCAAGGGGGGAACACTGAAGCTTTCTTT. It specifies CASRLQGGNTEAFF.

V gene TRBV9 combines with J gene TRBJ1-2; TRBD1 matches at 7 bases. J gave up 3 bases and V 0 bases, and 14 bases lay outside the gene matches. Per germline, CDR1 SGDLS and CDR2 YYNGEE. The CDR3 runs to 18 residues. In nucleotides, the CDR3 is TGTGCCAGCAGCGTAGGAGTACAGGGGCCCGGGGCCGACTATGGCTACACCTTC. Its translation is CASSVGVQGPGADYGYTF.

The chain carries TRBV5-3 and TRBJ1-2; D not certain. TRBV5-3 is an ORF for which the function is uncertain. The CDR3 spans 20 residues. V was cut by 2 bases and J by 0 bases, with 26 bases left in between. DNA for the CDR3: TGTGCCAGAAGCTTCCGCCATCTCGACACTCTTTATCCTCCTAACTATGGCTACACCTTC. Translation gives CARSFRHLDTLYPPNYGYTF.

The V gene is TRBV5-8, the J gene TRBJ2-7; D gene unclear. Germline V gives CDR1 SGHTS, CDR2 YDEGEE. V was trimmed by 4 bases and J by 6 bases, leaving 20 bases between them. There are 15 residues in the CDR3. The CDR3 nucleotides are TGTGCCAGCAGCCAAGGACCCGAGCCGCTTGGCGAGCAGTACTTC. Protein sequence: CASSQGPEPLGEQYF.

Here the CDR3 reads CASSSHSGGYTF. In DNA form, the CDR3 reads TGTGCCAGCAGCTCCCACAGCGGTGGCTACACCTTC. This chain uses TRBV5-4 with TRBJ1-2; no firm D call. CDR1 is SGHNT, CDR2 YYREEE, per germline (reference sequence). The ends were cut back, 3 bases at V and 7 bases at J, with 10 bases in the middle. This CDR3 has 12 residues.

The rearrangement joins TRBV28 to TRBJ1-3; 8 bases align to TRBD1. The CDR3 is 17 residues long. Trimming cost V 6 bases and J 4 bases; bases outside gene matches: 14. The germline gives CDR1 MDHEN, CDR2 SYDVKM. CDR3 sequence: CASSRNRGATSGNTIYF. CDR3 bases: TGTGCCAGCAGCCGAAACAGGGGGGCGACCTCGGGAAACACCATATATTTT.

V is TRBV6-5 and J is TRBJ2-7; 10 bases are shared with TRBD2. In germline, CDR1 is MNHEY, CDR2 SVGAGI. CDR3 length: 15 residues. The ends lost 4 bases at V and 3 bases at J; junction bases unmatched: 6. Here the CDR3 reads CASSSSGSTFYEQYF. DNA of the CDR3: TGTGCCAGCAGTTCTAGCGGGAGTACCTTCTACGAGCAGTACTTC.

This chain joins TRBV4-1 and TRBJ1-1, with 9 bases matching TRBD1. Trimming removed 0 bases from V and 10 bases from J; junction bases left unmatched: 9. Germline V gene data show CDR1 as MGHRA and CDR2 as YSYEKL. There are 15 residues in the CDR3. This CDR3 reads CASSQDQAGTGLAFF. CDR3 DNA sequence: TGCGCCAGCAGCCAAGATCAAGCCGGGACAGGGTTAGCTTTCTTT.

The V gene is TRBV19, the J gene TRBJ2-2; TRBD2 is a possible D gene (6 bases). V shed 6 bases and J shed 0 bases, with 14 bases lying between them. Germline values: CDR1 LNHDA, CDR2 SQIVND (reference sequence). The length of the CDR3 is 16 residues. DNA of the CDR3: TGTGCCAGTAGCCAGCCCCGACTAGCGAACACCGGGGAGCTGTTTTTT. Its protein is CASSQPRLANTGELFF.

The chain recombines TRBV28 with TRBJ2-1; 8 nucleotides agree with TRBD1. Germline-derived CDR1 and CDR2 are MDHEN and SYDVKM. The V and J ends lost 6 bases and 7 bases, in that order; junction bases with no gene match: 11. The CDR3 has 15 amino acids. In DNA, the CDR3 is TGTGCCAGCAGAAACACCGGGACAGGCGGGAATGAGCAGTTCTTC. Its translation: CASRNTGTGGNEQFF.